One and the same sample provided the 29 T cell receptor beta chains below, sequenced in a study of blood T cell repertoires in COVID-19. The assay was immunoSEQ multiplex PCR, and TCRdb's table has in-frame clones only and misses some. Altogether nearly 200,000 clones are present, less than 90% being singletons, with the ten largest covering 20%. Sequenced material: peripheral blood. The receptors derive from a human donor in a cohort sampled during active COVID-19.

This chain connects TRBV9 to TRBJ2-4; TRBD1 matches at 10 bases. The V gene end was trimmed by 3 bases and the J gene end by 9 bases; junction bases not matched to a gene: 9. This CDR3 comprises 15 residues. CDR1 and CDR2 from the germline V gene are SGDLS and YYNGEE. CDR3 sequence (DNA): TGTGCCAGCAGCGCCCGACAGGGGGCGTTAGGCATTCAGTACTTC. Its translation: CASSARQGALGIQYF.

The V call is TRBV5-4, the J call TRBJ2-5; possibly TRBD1 for D (8 bases). Looked up from germline, CDR1 is SGHNT and CDR2 is YYREEE (reference sequence). The CDR3 is 15 amino acids. V dropped 4 bases and J dropped 4 bases, with 17 bases sitting between them. Here the CDR3 DNA reads TGTGCCAGCAGCCCGTCTACAGGGGGGGGAGAGACCCAGTACTTC. This gives the protein CASSPSTGGGETQYF.

The chain is built from TRBV7-9 and TRBJ1-6; D not resolved. The CDR3 totals 13 residues. Germline V gene data show CDR1 as SEHNR and CDR2 as FQNEAQ (reference sequence). Trimming removed 5 bases at V and 11 bases at J, with 13 bases between. The CDR3 sequence is CASSPKGEAPLHF. The CDR3, as DNA: TGTGCCAGCAGCCCCAAGGGAGAGGCACCCCTCCACTTT. Supplemented by reference TRBV7-9 and TRBJ1-6, the full variable domain reads DTGVSQNPRHKITKRGQNVTFRCDPISEHNRLYWYRQTLGQGPEFLTYFQNEAQLEKSRLLSDRFSAERPKGSFSTLEIQRTEQGDSAMYLCASSPKGEAPLHFGNGTRLTVT.

The CDR3 DNA follows: TGTGCCAGCAGACATAAACAGGGCGCAGATACGCAGTATTTT. Translated, it gives CASRHKQGADTQYF. The rearrangement links TRBV7-8 to TRBJ2-3; perhaps TRBD1 as D (6 bases). Germline-derived CDR1 and CDR2 are SGHVS and FQNEAQ. This CDR3 contains 14 residues. The V end lost 6 bases, the J end lost 4 bases, and 14 bases lay between the germline ends.

The chain employs TRBV5-1 and TRBJ1-5; 8 nucleotides agree with TRBD1. This CDR3 is built from 15 residues. V shed 2 bases, J shed 4 bases, and the junction held 5 bases outside the gene matches. Germline lookup yields CDR1 SGHRS and CDR2 YFSETQ. The CDR3 DNA sequence: TGCGCCAGCAGCTTCGCAGGGGGCCAAAATCAGCCCCAGCATTTT. This translates into CASSFAGGQNQPQHF.

This chain connects TRBV9 to TRBJ2-3; no reliable D call. Per germline, CDR1 SGDLS and CDR2 YYNGEE. The CDR3 extends over 13 amino acids. V lost 1 base and J 3 bases, leaving 6 bases between the germline ends. The DNA for the CDR3 is TGTGCCAGCAGCGTAACGGAGACAGATACGCAGTATTTT. Its translation is CASSVTETDTQYF.

The chain is built from TRBV18 and TRBJ2-1; a weak D match, TRBD2 (6 bases). Germline loops: CDR1 KGHSH, CDR2 LQKENI. The germline V and J ends were trimmed by 3 bases and 7 bases, with 13 bases remaining between them. The CDR3 runs 14 residues. The CDR3, as DNA: TGTGCCAGCTCACCGATGGGACTCCAGAATGAGCAGTTCTTC. Residues: CASSPMGLQNEQFF.

The genes are TRBV19 and TRBJ1-3, with 7 bases fitting TRBD1. CDR3 size: 15 residues. Germline V lookup: CDR1 LNHDA, CDR2 SQIVND (reference sequence). With V trimmed by 6 bases and J by 0 bases, 5 bases remained unmatched. CDR3 DNA sequence: TGTGCCAGTAGCTGGGACAGTAGCTCTGGAAACACCATATATTTT. Translation gives CASSWDSSSGNTIYF. The whole variable domain, remainder taken from reference TRBV19 and TRBJ1-3, is DGGITQSPKYLFRKEGQNVTLSCEQNLNHDAMYWYRQDPGQGLRLIYYSQIVNDFQKGDIAEGYSVSREKKESFPLTVTSAQKNPTAFYLCASSWDSSSGNTIYFGEGSWLTVV.

The chain combines TRBV7-9 with TRBJ1-2; D is unclear. There are 12 residues in the CDR3. Germline loops: CDR1 SEHNR, CDR2 FQNEAQ (reference sequence). V was clipped by 0 bases and J by 6 bases, with 5 bases between them. The DNA for the CDR3 is TGTGCCAGCAGCTTAGCGTCTCATGGCTACACCTTC. Amino acids: CASSLASHGYTF.

The rearrangement uses TRBV19 and TRBJ2-4; TRBD1 matches at 8 bases. The CDR3 length is 14 residues. Germline CDR1 and CDR2: LNHDA and SQIVND (reference sequence). The junction had 7 bases not matched to a gene; V was cut back by 5 bases and J by 7 bases. The CDR3 sequence is CASSHTDRDNIQYF. In nucleotides, the CDR3 is TGTGCCAGTAGTCACACGGACAGGGATAACATTCAGTACTTC.

The chain couples TRBV5-1 to TRBJ1-6; 12 nucleotides agree with TRBD1. Germline assignment: CDR1 SGHRS and CDR2 YFSETQ. This CDR3 has 15 amino acids. V gave up 4 bases and J gave up 9 bases; unmatched junction bases: 5. The CDR3 reads CASSGGTGGFSPLHF. DNA for the CDR3: TGCGCCAGCAGCGGAGGGACAGGGGGCTTTTCACCCCTCCACTTT.

V usage is TRBV7-9 and J usage is TRBJ2-3; 7 bases fit TRBD1. The CDR3 sequence is 13 residues long. Germline V gene lookup returns CDR1 SEHNR and CDR2 FQNEAQ (reference sequence). J lost 4 bases, V lost 5 bases, and 3 bases had no gene match. The CDR3: CASSVTGADTQYF. CDR3 nucleotides: TGTGCCAGCAGCGTAACAGGGGCAGATACGCAGTATTTT. The entire variable domain, with the rest obtained from reference TRBV7-9 and TRBJ2-3, is as follows: DTGVSQNPRHKITKRGQNVTFRCDPISEHNRLYWYRQTLGQGPEFLTYFQNEAQLEKSRLLSDRFSAERPKGSFSTLEIQRTEQGDSAMYLCASSVTGADTQYFGPGTRLTVL.

This chain uses TRBV18 with TRBJ2-7, with 7 bases that match TRBD2. The CDR3 is made up of 14 amino acids. Per the germline V gene, CDR1 is KGHSH and CDR2 is LQKENI. J gave up 2 bases and V 2 bases, and 3 bases lay outside the gene matches. The CDR3 DNA reads as TGTGCCAGCTCACCAAGCGGGAATCCCTACGAGCAGTACTTC. Its protein is CASSPSGNPYEQYF.

CDR3 DNA sequence: TGTGCCAGCAGTTTAGGGGCGGTTGTCGGGCTCTATGGCTACACCTTC. Its translation is CASSLGAVVGLYGYTF. The chain combines TRBV27 with TRBJ1-2; TRBD1 might be the D (5 bases). The CDR3 sequence is 16 residues long. V dropped 2 bases and J dropped 4 bases, with 17 bases sitting between them. CDR1 and CDR2 (germline): MNHEY, SMNVEV (reference sequence).

The J gene is TRBJ1-2, the V gene TRBV5-1, with 10 bases matching TRBD1. The CDR3 is 14 amino acids. The germline V gene encodes CDR1 SGHRS and CDR2 YFSETQ. V shed 3 bases and J 8 bases; nucleotides not matched to a gene: 7. Here the CDR3 DNA reads TGCGCCAGCAGCTACGACGGGACAGGGGACGGCTACACCTTC. It is translated as CASSYDGTGDGYTF.

The gene calls are TRBV2 and TRBJ2-7; 9 nucleotides match TRBD1. This CDR3 is built from 14 residues. Germline lookup yields CDR1 SNHLY and CDR2 FYNNEI. With V trimmed by 6 bases and J by 7 bases, 10 bases remained unmatched. The CDR3 loop reads CASRTNRGLGEQYV. The CDR3 DNA is TGTGCCAGCAGAACAAACAGGGGGCTCGGAGAGCAGTACGTC.

The V gene is TRBV9, the J gene TRBJ1-2, with 7 nucleotides matching TRBD1. The junction had 12 bases not matched to a gene; V was cut back by 2 bases and J by 5 bases. The V gene's germline CDR1 is SGDLS and CDR2 YYNGEE. This CDR3 is 16 amino acids long. The CDR3 sequence is CASSVNAGQTGYGYTF. The CDR3 DNA sequence: TGTGCCAGCAGCGTCAATGCGGGACAGACAGGTTATGGCTACACCTTC.

J is TRBJ2-7 and V is TRBV30; 8 bases match TRBD1. Trimming cost V 4 bases and J 5 bases; bases outside gene matches: 7. The CDR3 consists of 13 residues. The germline gives CDR1 GTSNPN, CDR2 SVGIG (reference sequence). This CDR3 reads CAWNPAGGNEQYV. The CDR3 DNA follows: TGTGCCTGGAACCCCGCAGGGGGCAACGAGCAGTACGTC.

The chain joins TRBV5-1 to TRBJ1-2; 8 nucleotides align to TRBD1. Germline loops: CDR1 SGHRS, CDR2 YFSETQ. The CDR3 loop spans 17 amino acids. V lost 0 bases to trimming and J lost 4 bases; unmatched junction nucleotides: 11. The CDR3 here is CASSLDQGAFGGYGYTF. The CDR3 DNA follows: TGCGCCAGCAGCTTGGATCAGGGGGCGTTTGGTGGCTATGGCTACACCTTC.

The chain recombines TRBV28 with TRBJ2-7; TRBD1 matches 8 bases. Looked up from germline, CDR1 is MDHEN and CDR2 is SYDVKM. V dropped 7 bases and J dropped 6; count of bases not matched to a gene: 8. This CDR3 region has 13 residues. CDR3 sequence (DNA): TGTGCCAGCATCACCGGACAGGGCGGCGAGCAGTACTTC. This codes for CASITGQGGEQYF.

The chain employs TRBV6-6 and TRBJ1-2; unclear D gene. Germline assignment: CDR1 MNHNY and CDR2 SVGAGI (reference sequence). Trimming shortened V by 0 bases and J by 4 bases, and 15 bases separated the two germline ends. This CDR3 is built from 16 residues. CDR3 sequence reads: CASSYSSLAWGYGYTF. CDR3 in DNA: TGTGCCAGCAGTTACTCATCCCTAGCATGGGGCTATGGCTACACCTTC.

The rearrangement uses TRBV18 and TRBJ2-7; 9 bases match TRBD1. In germline, CDR1 is KGHSH, CDR2 LQKENI. V lost 5 bases, J lost 0 bases, and 5 bases stayed unmatched. There are 15 residues in the CDR3. The CDR3 DNA follows: TGTGCCAGCTCATTGGGACAGGGTTACTCCTACGAGCAGTACTTC. This gives the protein CASSLGQGYSYEQYF.

The rearrangement links TRBV5-1 to TRBJ2-1, with D maybe TRBD2 (6 bases). Germline V gene data show CDR1 as SGHRS and CDR2 as YFSETQ. This CDR3 is 14 amino acids long. V was shortened by 3 bases and J by 5 bases, with 12 bases between the two germline ends. The CDR3 reads CASSYPGLHNEQFF. CDR3 coding DNA: TGCGCCAGCAGCTATCCGGGACTCCACAATGAGCAGTTCTTC.

This sequence joins TRBV3-1 (or the pseudogene TRBV3-2) and TRBJ2-1, with TRBD2 matching over 9 bases. The trim removed 4 bases at V and 4 bases at J, leaving 8 bases unmatched. There are 16 residues in the CDR3. From germline, CDR1 is LGHDT and CDR2 YNNKEL (reference sequence). The CDR3 DNA sequence: TGTGCCAGCAGCCTTTCCAGCGGGGGGCGGTACAATGAGCAGTTCTTC. Translating gives CASSLSSGGRYNEQFF.

V usage is TRBV28 and J usage is TRBJ2-7, with D tentatively TRBD2 (5 bases). CDR1 MDHEN and CDR2 SYDVKM come from the germline V gene. V shed 7 bases and J shed 6 bases, with 16 bases lying between them. CDR3 length: 13 residues. CDR3 sequence reads: CASNHAGVLEQYF. The CDR3 DNA follows: TGTGCCAGCAATCACGCCGGGGTGCTCGAGCAGTACTTC.

The V gene is TRBV21-1, the J gene TRBJ1-3; the table calls TRBD1, which could not be checked here. TRBV21-1 is flagged as a pseudogene. The CDR3 length is 17 residues. The CDR3 loop reads CASSSGTGGQSGNTIYF. As DNA, the CDR3 is TGTGCCAGCAGCTCCGGGACAGGGGGTCAATCAGGAAACACCATATATTTT.

The rearrangement links TRBV10-3 to TRBJ2-1; 16 positions match TRBD2. V lost 6 bases and J lost 8; bases outside the gene matches: 7. The CDR3 runs to 16 residues. Looked up from germline, CDR1 is ENHRY and CDR2 is SYGVKD. The chain's CDR3 is CAIRGTSGRAGDEQFF. CDR3 nucleotides: TGTGCCATCAGGGGGACTAGCGGGAGGGCCGGCGATGAGCAGTTCTTC.

J is TRBJ1-1 and V is TRBV7-8, with TRBD1 identical over 7 bases. The CDR3 is 22 residues long. Germline-derived CDR1 and CDR2 are SGHVS and FQNEAQ. V gave up 5 bases and J gave up 1 base; unmatched junction bases: 28. The CDR3 loop reads CASSARTGVNTRKFPPNTEAFF. CDR3 nucleotides: TGTGCCAGCAGCGCGAGGACAGGAGTTAATACGCGAAAATTTCCCCCGAACACTGAAGCTTTCTTT.

This sequence joins TRBV6-5 and TRBJ1-1; D may be TRBD1 (5 bases). CDR3 length equals 13 residues. The V end was cut by 2 bases, the J end by 7 bases, with 11 bases between. Germline CDR1 and CDR2: MNHEY and SVGAGI. The chain's CDR3 is CASSYTGQHEAFF. Here the CDR3 DNA reads TGTGCCAGCAGTTACACTGGACAACATGAAGCTTTCTTT.